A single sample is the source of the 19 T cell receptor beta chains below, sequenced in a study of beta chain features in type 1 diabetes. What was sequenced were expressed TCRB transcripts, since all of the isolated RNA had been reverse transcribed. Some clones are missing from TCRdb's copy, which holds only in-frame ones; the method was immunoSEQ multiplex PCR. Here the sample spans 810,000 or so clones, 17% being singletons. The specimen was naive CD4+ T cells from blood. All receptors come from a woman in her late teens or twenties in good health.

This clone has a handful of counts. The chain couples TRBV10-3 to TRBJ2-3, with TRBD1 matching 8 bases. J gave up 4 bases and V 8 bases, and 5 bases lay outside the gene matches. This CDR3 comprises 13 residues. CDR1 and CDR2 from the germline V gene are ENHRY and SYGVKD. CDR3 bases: TGTGCCATCGGTTCAGGGGGCCCAGATACGCAGTATTTT. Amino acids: CAIGSGGPDTQYF.

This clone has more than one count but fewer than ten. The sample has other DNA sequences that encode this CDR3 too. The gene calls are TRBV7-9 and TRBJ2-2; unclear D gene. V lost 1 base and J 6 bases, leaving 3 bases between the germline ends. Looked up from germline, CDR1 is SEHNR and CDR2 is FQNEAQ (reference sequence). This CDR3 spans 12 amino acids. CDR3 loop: CASSLVPGELFF. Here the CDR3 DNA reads TGTGCCAGCAGCTTAGTCCCCGGGGAGCTGTTTTTT.

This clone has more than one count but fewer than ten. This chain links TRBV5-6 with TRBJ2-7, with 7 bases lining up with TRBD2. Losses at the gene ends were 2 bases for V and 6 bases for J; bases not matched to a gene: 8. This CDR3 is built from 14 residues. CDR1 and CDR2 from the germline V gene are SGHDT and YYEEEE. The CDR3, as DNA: TGTGCCAGCAGCTTTTCTGCGGGGGTTTTCGAGCAGTACTTC. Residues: CASSFSAGVFEQYF.

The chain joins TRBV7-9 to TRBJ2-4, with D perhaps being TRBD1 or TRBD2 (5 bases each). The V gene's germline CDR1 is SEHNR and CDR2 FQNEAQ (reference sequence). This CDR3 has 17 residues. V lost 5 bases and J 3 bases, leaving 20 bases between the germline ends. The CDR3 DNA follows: TGTGCCAGCAGCAGCCTTGCCCGGGATGGGGGCAAAAACATTCAGTACTTC. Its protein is CASSSLARDGGKNIQYF.

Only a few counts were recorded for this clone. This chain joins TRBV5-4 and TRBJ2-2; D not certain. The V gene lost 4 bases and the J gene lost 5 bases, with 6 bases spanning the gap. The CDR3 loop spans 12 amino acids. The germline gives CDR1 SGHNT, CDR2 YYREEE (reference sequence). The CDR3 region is CASSRITGELFF. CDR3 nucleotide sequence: TGTGCCAGCAGCCGAATTACCGGGGAGCTGTTTTTT.

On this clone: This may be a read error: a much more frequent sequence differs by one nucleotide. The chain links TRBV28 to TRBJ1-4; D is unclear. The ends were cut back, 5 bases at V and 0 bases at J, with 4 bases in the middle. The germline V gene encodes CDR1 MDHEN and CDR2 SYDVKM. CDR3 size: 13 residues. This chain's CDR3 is CASSPATNEKLFF. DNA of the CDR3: TGTGCCAGCAGTCCAGCAACTAATGAAAAACTGTTTTTT.

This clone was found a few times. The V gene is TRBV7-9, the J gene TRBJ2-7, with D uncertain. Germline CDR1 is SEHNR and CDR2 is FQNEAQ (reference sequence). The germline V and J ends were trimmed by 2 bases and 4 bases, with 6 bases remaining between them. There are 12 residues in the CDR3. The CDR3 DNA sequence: TGTGCCAGCAGCTTATCCGTATACGAGCAGTACTTC. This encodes CASSLSVYEQYF.

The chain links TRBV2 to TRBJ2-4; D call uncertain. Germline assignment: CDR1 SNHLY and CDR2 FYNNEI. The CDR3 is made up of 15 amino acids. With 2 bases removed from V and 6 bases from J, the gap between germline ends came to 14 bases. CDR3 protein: CASSERPDDGNIQYF. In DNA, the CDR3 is TGTGCCAGCAGTGAAAGGCCGGACGACGGAAACATTCAGTACTTC. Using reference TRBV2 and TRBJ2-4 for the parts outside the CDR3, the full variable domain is EPEVTQTPSHQVTQMGQEVILRCVPISNHLYFYWYRQILGQKVEFLVSFYNNEISEKSEIFDDQFSVERPDGSNFTLKIRSTKLEDSAMYFCASSERPDDGNIQYFGAGTRLSVL.

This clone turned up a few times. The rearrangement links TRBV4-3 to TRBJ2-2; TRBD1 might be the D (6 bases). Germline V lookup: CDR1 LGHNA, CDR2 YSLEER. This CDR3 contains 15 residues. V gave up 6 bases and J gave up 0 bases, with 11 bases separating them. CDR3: CASRQGRTNTGELFF. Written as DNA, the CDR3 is TGCGCCAGCAGGCAGGGGCGAACGAACACCGGGGAGCTGTTTTTT.

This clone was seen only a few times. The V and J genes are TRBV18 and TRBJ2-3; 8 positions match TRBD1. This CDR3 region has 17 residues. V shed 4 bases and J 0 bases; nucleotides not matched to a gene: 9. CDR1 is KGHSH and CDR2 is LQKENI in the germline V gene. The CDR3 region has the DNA TGTGCCAGCTCACGCCGGGACAGGCGCACGAGCACAGATACGCAGTATTTT. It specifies CASSRRDRRTSTDTQYF.

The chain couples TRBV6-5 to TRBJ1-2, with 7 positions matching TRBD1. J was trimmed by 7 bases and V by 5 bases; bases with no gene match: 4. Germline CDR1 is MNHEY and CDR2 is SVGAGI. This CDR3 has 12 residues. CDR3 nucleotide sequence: TGTGCCAGCAGTAAGGAGGGGGCTGGCTACACCTTC. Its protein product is CASSKEGAGYTF.

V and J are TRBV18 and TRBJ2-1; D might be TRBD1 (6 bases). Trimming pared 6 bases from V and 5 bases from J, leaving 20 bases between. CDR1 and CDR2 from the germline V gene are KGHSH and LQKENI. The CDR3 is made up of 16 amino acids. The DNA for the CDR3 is TGTGCCAGCTCTCCGTTCGGACAGCGACTTAACAATGAGCAGTTCTTC. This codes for CASSPFGQRLNNEQFF.

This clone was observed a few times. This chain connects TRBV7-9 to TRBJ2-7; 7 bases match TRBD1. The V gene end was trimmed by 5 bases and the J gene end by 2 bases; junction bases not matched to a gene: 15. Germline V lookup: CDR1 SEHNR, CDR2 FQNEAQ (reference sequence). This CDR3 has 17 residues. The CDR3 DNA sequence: TGTGCCAGCAGCCCACCGGGACAGATATTTGGGGCCTACGAGCAGTACTTC. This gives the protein CASSPPGQIFGAYEQYF.

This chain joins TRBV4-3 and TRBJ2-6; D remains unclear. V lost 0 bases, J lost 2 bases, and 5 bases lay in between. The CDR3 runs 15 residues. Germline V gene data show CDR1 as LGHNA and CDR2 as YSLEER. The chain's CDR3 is CASSQDGAGANVLTF. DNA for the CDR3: TGCGCCAGCAGCCAAGATGGGGCTGGGGCCAACGTCCTGACTTTC.

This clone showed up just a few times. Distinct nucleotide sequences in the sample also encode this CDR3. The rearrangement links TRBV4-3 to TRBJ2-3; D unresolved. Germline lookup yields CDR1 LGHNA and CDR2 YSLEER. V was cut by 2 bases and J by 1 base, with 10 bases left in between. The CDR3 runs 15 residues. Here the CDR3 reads CASSQLGRGTDTQYF. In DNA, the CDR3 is TGCGCCAGCAGCCAACTAGGTCGGGGCACAGATACGCAGTATTTT.

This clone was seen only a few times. CDR3 loop: CASSLGQDTDTQYF. The CDR3 region has the DNA TGTGCCAGCAGCCTGGGACAGGACACAGATACGCAGTATTTT. The chain joins TRBV9 to TRBJ2-3, with 8 nucleotides matching TRBD1. The CDR3 runs to 14 residues. V was clipped by 4 bases and J by 2 bases; unmatched bases: 3. Looked up from germline, CDR1 is SGDLS and CDR2 is YYNGEE.

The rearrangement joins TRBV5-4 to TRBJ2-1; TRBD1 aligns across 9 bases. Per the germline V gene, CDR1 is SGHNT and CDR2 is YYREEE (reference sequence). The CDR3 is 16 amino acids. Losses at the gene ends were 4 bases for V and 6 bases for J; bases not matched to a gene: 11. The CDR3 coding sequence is TGTGCCAGCAGCCGGGGAGGGACAGGGAGATCCAATGAGCAGTTCTTC. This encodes CASSRGGTGRSNEQFF.

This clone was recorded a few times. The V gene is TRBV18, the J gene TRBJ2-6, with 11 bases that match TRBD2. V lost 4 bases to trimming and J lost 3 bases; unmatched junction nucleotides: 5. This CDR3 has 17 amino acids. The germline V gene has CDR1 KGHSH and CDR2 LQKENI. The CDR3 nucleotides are TGTGCCAGCTCACAACTAGCGGGGGACCTTGGGGCCAACGTCCTGACTTTC. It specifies CASSQLAGDLGANVLTF.

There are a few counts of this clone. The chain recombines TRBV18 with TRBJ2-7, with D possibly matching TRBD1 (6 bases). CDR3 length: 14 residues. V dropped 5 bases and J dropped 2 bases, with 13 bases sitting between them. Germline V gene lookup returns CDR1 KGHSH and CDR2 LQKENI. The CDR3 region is CASSNRDIPYEQYF. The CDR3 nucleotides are TGTGCCAGCTCAAACCGGGACATTCCCTACGAGCAGTACTTC.